These 23 T cell receptor beta chains were sequenced from one sample in a study of CD8+CD57+ T cells in acquired aplastic anemia. Profiles of TCR beta VDJ and CDR3 were generated from a genomic DNA template. Using its own MiXCR run on the reads, TCRdb lists one record per CDR3 protein. The data contain around 180,000 distinct CDR3 sequences, about three fifths of them singletons. The sample consisted of sorted CD4+, CD8+, or CD8+CD57+ T cells (not recorded which) from PBMCs. These receptors originate from a human donor with severe aplastic anemia or a healthy control (not recorded which).

J is TRBJ2-7 and V is TRBV5-4, with unresolved D. Trimming took 0 bases from V and 2 from J, leaving 9 bases between them. Looked up from germline, CDR1 is SGHNT and CDR2 is YYREEE (reference sequence). The CDR3 is 14 amino acids. CDR3 in DNA: TGTGCCAGCAGCTTGGATGACGGACCCTACGAGCAGTACTTC. Translating it yields CASSLDDGPYEQYF.

This clonotype was picked up a small number of times. V is TRBV7-3 and J is TRBJ2-5; D might be TRBD2 (6 bases). The germline CDR1 and CDR2 sequences are SGHTA and FQGTGA. Between the trimmed V and J ends, which lost 2 bases and 1 base, there was a span of 14 bases. This CDR3 is 16 amino acids long. This chain's CDR3 is CASSLGLAKTQETQYF. In DNA form, the CDR3 reads TGTGCCAGCAGCTTAGGTCTAGCGAAGACCCAAGAGACCCAGTACTTC.

This clonotype was observed at least ten times. This chain links TRBV11-2 with TRBJ2-3; no firm D call. V dropped 5 bases and J dropped 0 bases, with 12 bases sitting between them. CDR3 length equals 15 residues. The germline V gene encodes CDR1 SGHAT and CDR2 FQNNGV. The CDR3 protein is CASSPRTTSTDTQYF. CDR3 DNA: TGTGCCAGCAGCCCCCGGACCACAAGCACAGATACGCAGTATTTT. Full variable domain (missing parts from reference TRBV11-2 and TRBJ2-3): EAGVAQSPRYKIIEKRQSVAFWCNPISGHATLYWYQQILGQGPKLLIQFQNNGVVDDSQLPKDRFSAERLKGVDSTLKIQPAKLEDSAVYLCASSPRTTSTDTQYFGPGTRLTVL.

As for this clonotype: An end of the junction does not agree with germline; a read error may underlie this. CDR3 bases: TGTGCCATCAGTGACCCCGATGGGGAGGGCAATCAGCCCCAGCATTTT. As protein: CAISDPDGEGNQPQHF. The genes are TRBV12-3 or TRBV12-4 and TRBJ1-5, with D uncertain. CDR3 size: 16 residues.

This clonotype was seen ten or more times. The CDR3 DNA reads TGTGCCAGCAGTCAGCGGGGGGGGAATGAGCAGTTCTTC. Protein product: CASSQRGGNEQFF. This chain links TRBV11-3 with TRBJ2-1; 10 nucleotides match TRBD2. Per germline, CDR1 SGHNT and CDR2 YENEEA. The CDR3 runs to 13 residues. The ends lost 6 bases at V and 7 bases at J; junction bases unmatched: 3.

The chain combines TRBV7-8 with TRBJ2-1; the match to TRBD2 covers 7 bases. The V segment lost 7 bases and the J segment 6 bases; nucleotides outside the gene matches: 12. In germline, CDR1 is SGHVS, CDR2 FQNEAQ. The CDR3 consists of 15 residues. CDR3 coding DNA: TGTGCCAGCAACTCCAGCGGGACTGATTTCAATGAGCAGTTCTTC. Amino acids: CASNSSGTDFNEQFF. Filled out from reference TRBV7-8 and TRBJ2-1, the complete variable domain reads GAGVSQSPRYKVAKRGQDVALRCDPISGHVSLFWYQQALGQGPEFLTYFQNEAQLDKSGLPSDRFFAERPEGSVSTLKIQRTQQEDSAVYLCASNSSGTDFNEQFFGPGTRLTVL.

This chain connects TRBV3-1 to TRBJ1-6; 8 bases agree with TRBD1. CDR1 is LGHDT, CDR2 YNNKEL, per germline (reference sequence). The junction had 0 bases not matched to a gene; V was cut back by 1 base and J by 4 bases. This CDR3 has 15 residues. The CDR3 sequence: CASSQGTGYNSPLHF. The CDR3 DNA follows: TGTGCCAGCAGCCAAGGGACAGGGTATAATTCACCCCTCCACTTT.

The rearrangement joins TRBV6-5 to TRBJ1-1; a possible D gene is TRBD1 (6 bases). Germline CDR1 reads MNHEY; CDR2 reads SVGAGI. Deletions cut 7 bases from V and 1 base from J, with 16 bases between. CDR3 length: 15 residues. The CDR3 sequence: CASIKNRVQNTEAFF. In DNA form, the CDR3 reads TGTGCCAGCATTAAAAACAGGGTCCAGAACACTGAAGCTTTCTTT.

This clonotype was counted between two and nine times. CDR3 nucleotide sequence: TGTGCCAGCAGTCTGGACTCTGGAAACACCATATATTTT. This sequence encodes CASSLDSGNTIYF. The chain couples TRBV9 to TRBJ1-3; D gene uncertain. V lost 5 bases and J lost 0, with 6 bases in between. Germline values: CDR1 SGDLS, CDR2 YYNGEE. CDR3 length: 13 amino acids.

V gene TRBV10-3 combines with J gene TRBJ1-2; D call uncertain. Germline V gene data show CDR1 as ENHRY and CDR2 as SYGVKD. The length of the CDR3 is 11 residues. Trimming removed 6 bases from V and 7 bases from J, with 9 bases in between. The CDR3 DNA sequence: TGTGCCATCAGCGATGATGGTGGCTACACCTTC. It yields the protein CAISDDGGYTF.

The V call is TRBV24-1, the J call TRBJ1-4; tentative D call: TRBD1 (6 bases). The V gene lost 9 bases and the J gene lost 8 bases, with 24 bases spanning the gap. The germline gives CDR1 KGHDR, CDR2 SFDVKD. This CDR3 spans 16 amino acids. CDR3 protein: CATRDNHRRGNEKLFF. CDR3 in DNA: TGTGCCACCCGGGACAATCACCGCCGGGGGAACGAAAAACTGTTTTTT.

The sample holds one count of this clonotype. The rearrangement joins TRBV5-1 to TRBJ2-3; maybe TRBD2 (7 bases). CDR3 length: 15 residues. Germline V gene data show CDR1 as SGHRS and CDR2 as YFSETQ. Trimming shortened V by 2 bases and J by 2 bases, and 12 bases separated the two germline ends. This chain's CDR3 is CASSFRGDNTDTQYF. The CDR3 DNA sequence: TGCGCCAGCAGCTTCCGGGGGGACAACACAGATACGCAGTATTTT.

This clonotype was detected a few times. This sequence joins TRBV20-1 and TRBJ1-6; D remains ambiguous. This CDR3 has 16 residues. Germline lookup yields CDR1 DFQATT and CDR2 SNEGSKA (reference sequence). With 0 bases removed from V and 10 bases from J, the gap between germline ends came to 19 bases. CDR3 loop: CSARDGEGPGRSPLHF. CDR3 sequence (DNA): TGCAGTGCTAGAGATGGGGAAGGACCGGGTCGGTCACCCCTCCACTTT.

This chain uses TRBV10-3 with TRBJ2-2; TRBD1 agrees at 7 bases. The CDR3 spans 16 residues. Germline CDR1 and CDR2: ENHRY and SYGVKD. The V and J ends lost 4 bases and 2 bases, in that order; junction bases with no gene match: 7. The CDR3 nucleotides are TGTGCCATCAGTGGAGAAGCAGGGGGAAACACCGGGGAGCTGTTTTTT. It yields the protein CAISGEAGGNTGELFF.

Notes on this clonotype: One end of the junction is discordant with germline, which a read error may explain. This chain uses TRBV20-1 with TRBJ2-7; the D gene is possibly TRBD2 (5 bases). The CDR3 is made up of 13 amino acids. The V gene's germline CDR1 is DFQATT and CDR2 SNEGSKA (reference sequence). CDR3 sequence (DNA): TGCAGTGTTAGAGATGGCCCTCGGGGCGAGCAGTACTTC. Its protein product is CSVRDGPRGEQYF.

This clonotype came up once. The rearrangement joins TRBV5-1 to TRBJ1-5; D is unclear. The germline V and J ends were trimmed by 3 bases and 3 bases, with 13 bases remaining between them. From germline, CDR1 is SGHRS and CDR2 YFSETQ. The CDR3 spans 15 residues. CDR3 in DNA: TGCGCCAGCAGCTGGGGTCCAGATGACAATCAGCCCCAGCATTTT. Its translation is CASSWGPDDNQPQHF.

This clonotype has a single count. The chain employs TRBV10-3 and TRBJ1-5; no definite D call. The CDR3 extends over 14 amino acids. Trimming cost V 7 bases and J 1 base, with 11 bases left between them. Germline values: CDR1 ENHRY, CDR2 SYGVKD. CDR3 protein: CAITGPPSNQPQHF. The CDR3 DNA is TGTGCCATCACCGGACCTCCGAGCAATCAGCCCCAGCATTTT.

The chain recombines TRBV20-1 with TRBJ1-3; D gene uncertain. Germline V CDR1 and CDR2: DFQATT, SNEGSKA (reference sequence). The CDR3 covers 13 residues. V was cut by 2 bases and J by 2 bases, with 7 bases left in between. This CDR3 is CSARSLAGNTIYF. The CDR3 region has the DNA TGCAGTGCTAGAAGTCTGGCTGGAAACACCATATATTTT.

At least ten counts were recorded for this clonotype. The V call is TRBV6-2 or TRBV6-3, the J call TRBJ2-3, with D possibly called TRBD1 or TRBD2 (5 bases each). The CDR3 runs 16 residues. Germline V gene data show CDR1 as MNHEY and CDR2 as SVGEGT. Trimming stripped 0 bases from V and 0 bases from J, with 10 bases between. CDR3 amino acids: CASSYSGPFSTDTQYF. In DNA, the CDR3 is TGTGCCAGCAGTTACTCGGGACCTTTTAGCACAGATACGCAGTATTTT.

This clonotype was counted only a few times. This sequence joins TRBV7-9 and TRBJ2-7; 8 bases map to TRBD2. Germline trimming cut 10 bases from V and 1 base from J; bases unmatched to any gene: 6. Germline CDR1 reads SEHNR; CDR2 reads FQNEAQ (reference sequence). CDR3 length: 13 amino acids. CDR3 DNA sequence: TGTGCCACCGGGGGGGGGACTTCCTACGAGCAGTACTTC. Amino acids: CATGGGTSYEQYF.

A note on this clonotype: The germline gene is not matched at one end of the junction; a read error may be the cause. The gene calls are TRBV7-9 and TRBJ2-1; 9 bases are a match to TRBD1. Germline CDR1 reads SEHNR; CDR2 reads FQNEAQ (reference sequence). The CDR3 loop spans 16 amino acids. The CDR3 here is CASSTSGTGLYNEQSF. The CDR3 DNA reads as TGTGCCAGCAGCACATCCGGGACAGGGTTATACAATGAGCAGTCCTTC. The variable domain in full, with the rest retrieved from reference TRBV7-9 and TRBJ2-1, is DTGVSQNPRHKITKRGQNVTFRCDPISEHNRLYWYRQTLGQGPEFLTYFQNEAQLEKSRLLSDRFSAERPKGSFSTLEIQRTEQGDSAMYLCASSTSGTGLYNEQSFGPGTRLTVL.

This chain uses TRBV4-3 with TRBJ2-7, with 7 bases that match TRBD1. Germline-derived CDR1 and CDR2 are LGHNA and YSLEER. The V gene end was trimmed by 3 bases and the J gene end by 2 bases; junction bases not matched to a gene: 4. The CDR3 consists of 14 residues. The CDR3 region is CASSHRQGPYEQYF. CDR3 DNA: TGCGCCAGCAGCCACCGACAGGGTCCCTACGAGCAGTACTTC.

This chain links TRBV9 with TRBJ2-2; D call uncertain. V was clipped by 0 bases and J by 4 bases, with 10 bases between them. The germline CDR1 and CDR2 sequences are SGDLS and YYNGEE. This CDR3 has 15 residues. The CDR3 loop is CASSVVGDPTGELFF. The CDR3 DNA reads TGTGCCAGCAGCGTAGTAGGTGATCCCACCGGGGAGCTGTTTTTT.